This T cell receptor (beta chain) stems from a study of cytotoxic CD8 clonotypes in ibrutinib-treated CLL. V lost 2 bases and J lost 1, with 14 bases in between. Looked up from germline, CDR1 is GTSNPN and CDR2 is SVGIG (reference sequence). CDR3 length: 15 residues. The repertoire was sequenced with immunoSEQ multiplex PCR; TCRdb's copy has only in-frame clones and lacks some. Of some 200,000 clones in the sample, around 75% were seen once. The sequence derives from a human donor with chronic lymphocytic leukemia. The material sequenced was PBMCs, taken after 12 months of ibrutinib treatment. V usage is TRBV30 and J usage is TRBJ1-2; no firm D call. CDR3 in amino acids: CAWSREGGINYGYTF. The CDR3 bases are TGTGCCTGGAGTAGGGAGGGCGGCATTAACTATGGCTACACCTTC.